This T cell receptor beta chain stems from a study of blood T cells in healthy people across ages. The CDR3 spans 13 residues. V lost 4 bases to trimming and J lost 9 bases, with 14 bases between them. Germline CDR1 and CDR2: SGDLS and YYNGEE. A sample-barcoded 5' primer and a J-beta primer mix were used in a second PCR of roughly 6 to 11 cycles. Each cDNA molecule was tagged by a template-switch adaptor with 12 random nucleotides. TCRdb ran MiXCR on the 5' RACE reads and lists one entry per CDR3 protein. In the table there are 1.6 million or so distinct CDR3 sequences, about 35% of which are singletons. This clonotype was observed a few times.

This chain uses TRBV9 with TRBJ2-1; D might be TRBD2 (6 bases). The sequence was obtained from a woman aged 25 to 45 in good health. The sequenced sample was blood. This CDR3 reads CASSPEGRGEQFF. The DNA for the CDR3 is TGTGCCAGCAGCCCGGAGGGGAGAGGTGAGCAGTTCTTC.